The 7 T cell receptor beta chains below were found in one sample sequenced in a study of shared clonotypes between healthy human individuals. Sequencing was performed with immunoSEQ multiplex PCR; in TCRdb, only in-frame clones are kept and a portion is missing. The sample shows about 110,000 clones, roughly 70% of them seen only once. The sequencing sample was made of memory CD8+ T cells sorted from blood. Sample subset: CD45RO+ cells pooled with CCR7-negative TemRA cells. The receptors were sampled from a woman in her twenties or thirties in good health.

This chain's CDR3 is CASSLGAGNSPLHF. CDR3 in DNA: TGTGCCAGCAGCTTAGGGGCCGGGAATTCACCCCTCCACTTT. The rearrangement uses TRBV7-9 and TRBJ1-6, with no clear D. In germline, CDR1 is SEHNR, CDR2 FQNEAQ (reference sequence). The CDR3 is made up of 14 amino acids. V lost 1 base and J lost 7, with 8 bases in between.

The CDR3 is CASSRNRYVGEQYF. The CDR3 region has the DNA TGCGCCAGCAGTCGGAACCGATATGTCGGCGAGCAGTACTTC. The gene calls are TRBV5-1 and TRBJ2-7, with unresolved D. Trimming stripped 5 bases from V and 6 bases from J, with 18 bases between. Germline V lookup: CDR1 SGHRS, CDR2 YFSETQ. CDR3 size: 14 residues.

The gene calls are TRBV6-6 and TRBJ1-5, with D maybe TRBD1 (5 bases). CDR1 MNHNY and CDR2 SVGAGI come from the germline V gene (reference sequence). This CDR3 has 13 amino acids. The V and J ends lost 4 bases and 7 bases respectively, with 11 bases between them. CDR3 nucleotides: TGTGCCAGCAGTTTGCAGGGAGGACAGCCCCAGCATTTT. Amino acid sequence: CASSLQGGQPQHF.

This clone was counted a few times. V is TRBV4-1 and J is TRBJ2-7; possibly TRBD2 for D (6 bases). The CDR3 sequence is 15 residues long. V was trimmed by 2 bases and J by 0 bases, leaving 11 bases between them. Germline values: CDR1 MGHRA, CDR2 YSYEKL. As DNA, the CDR3 is TGCGCCAGCAGCCAAACCGGGACTTCCTCCTACGAGCAGTACTTC. Translated: CASSQTGTSSYEQYF.

This clone has a count of ten or more. The genes are TRBV7-3 and TRBJ2-6; TRBD2 matches 11 bases. Germline CDR1 is SGHTA and CDR2 is FQGTGA. Trimming removed 2 bases from V and 2 bases from J; junction bases left unmatched: 5. The length of the CDR3 is 18 residues. The CDR3 nucleotides are TGTGCCAGCAGCTTAGACCCACTAGCGGGAGCTGGGGCCAACGTCCTGACTTTC. Amino acid sequence: CASSLDPLAGAGANVLTF.

The gene calls are TRBV28 and TRBJ2-7; 8 positions agree with TRBD1. Losses at the gene ends were 2 bases for V and 6 bases for J; bases not matched to a gene: 9. The CDR3 runs to 15 residues. Germline assignment: CDR1 MDHEN and CDR2 SYDVKM. As DNA, the CDR3 is TGTGCCAGCAGTTTAACAGGGGGTTGGAAAGCCGAGCAGTACTTC. Translation: CASSLTGGWKAEQYF.

This clone was recorded only once. The chain uses TRBV6-6 and TRBJ2-3; 9 bases match TRBD1. Germline CDR1 reads MNHNY; CDR2 reads SVGAGI (reference sequence). V was clipped by 4 bases and J by 3 bases; unmatched bases: 8. The CDR3 loop spans 16 amino acids. The CDR3 sequence: CASSSYRGRETDTQYF. The CDR3 DNA reads as TGTGCCAGCAGTTCATACAGGGGGCGAGAGACAGATACGCAGTATTTT.